These 4 T cell receptor beta chains originate from one sample sequenced in a study of shared clonotypes between healthy human individuals. TCRdb keeps only in-frame clones here, not all; method: immunoSEQ multiplex PCR. The top ten hold 0.1% to 0.15% of the sample, which has some 2,000,000 clones, roughly 95% seen once. The material sequenced was naive CD4+ T cells sorted from blood. Subset defined: CD45RA+ positively selected. Every receptor here comes from a young man in good health.

The chain is built from TRBV5-1 and TRBJ1-1; TRBD1 might be the D (5 bases). Germline V CDR1 and CDR2: SGHRS, YFSETQ. The V and J ends lost 2 bases and 11 bases respectively, with 16 bases between them. CDR3 length: 13 amino acids. The CDR3 DNA follows: TGCGCCAGCAGCTTAGGTGCGGGGGAAGGCGCTTTCTTT. It yields the protein CASSLGAGEGAFF.

J is TRBJ2-1 and V is TRBV21-1; the table's D gene call, TRBD1, was not cross checked with the DNA. TRBV21-1 has pseudogene status. CDR3 length: 17 amino acids. CDR3 residues: CASSTKGNRASYNEQFF. The CDR3 DNA reads TGTGCCAGCAGCACGAAAGGTAACAGGGCATCCTACAATGAGCAGTTCTTC.

J is TRBJ2-1 and V is TRBV6-5; 7 bases match TRBD1. The trim removed 2 bases at V and 9 bases at J, leaving 10 bases unmatched. CDR3 length: 15 residues. Germline V gene data show CDR1 as MNHEY and CDR2 as SVGAGI. DNA for the CDR3: TGTGCCAGCAGTTACCGTGGCAGGGGGAGTATTGAGCAGTTCTTC. This translates into CASSYRGRGSIEQFF.

This chain uses TRBV5-6 with TRBJ1-2; D possibly corresponds to TRBD1 (6 bases). This CDR3 has 16 amino acids. Germline CDR1 SGHDT, CDR2 YYEEEE. V lost 4 bases to trimming and J lost 1 base, with 17 bases between them. The CDR3 sequence is CASSPRQVALNYGYTF. CDR3 bases: TGTGCCAGCAGCCCCAGACAGGTGGCCCTTAACTATGGCTACACCTTC.